This T cell receptor (beta chain) comes out of a study of blood T cell repertoires in COVID-19. Study-level background: Collection of acute and convalescent COVID-19 samples took place in the United States, Italy and Spain. T cells, B-cell-depleted T cells, or PBMCs provided the cDNA or gDNA that served as material.

The table came from immunoSEQ multiplex PCR; TCRdb's copy has only in-frame clones and leaves some out. Here the sample spans about 280,000 clones, around 89% being singletons. The J segment lost 6 bases and the V segment lost 4 bases, leaving 14 bases of the junction unmatched. The CDR3 totals 16 residues. The germline gives CDR1 SGHVS, CDR2 FNYEAQ. The chain employs TRBV7-6 and TRBJ1-1; 7 nucleotides align to TRBD1. The TCR was taken from a man in his forties with acute or convalescent COVID-19. Sequencing used peripheral blood. CDR3 region: CASSSGRQGKSAEAFF. The CDR3 region has the DNA TGTGCCAGCAGCTCGGGGCGACAGGGAAAGTCAGCTGAAGCTTTCTTT. The whole variable domain, remainder taken from reference TRBV7-6 and TRBJ1-1, is GAGVSQSPRYKVTKRGQDVALRCDPISGHVSLYWYRQALGQGPEFLTYFNYEAQQDKSGLPNDRFSAERPEGSISTLTIQRTEQRDSAMYRCASSSGRQGKSAEAFFGQGTRLTVV.